The 20 T cell receptor beta chains below all came from one sample that was sequenced in a study of regulatory T cells in long-lasting Graves disease. CDR3-region Arm-PCR and iRepertoire HTBI primers produced the TCR beta libraries. Using its own MiXCR run on the multiplex PCR reads, TCRdb lists one record per CDR3 protein. The top ten hold under 30% of the sample, which has 400,000 to 500,000 distinct CDR3 sequences, about 17% seen once. Time point specified: newly diagnosed GD, antithyroid drugs for less than 3 months. PBMCs were the source of the RNA used for TCR sequencing. These data also featured in a second study, about T cells in Graves' hyperthyroidism and ophthalmopathy.

The input for sequencing was peripheral blood mononuclear cells (PBMCs), taken at new diagnosis, from a patient treated with antithyroid drugs. The receptors stem from a woman aged 18 to 35 with Graves disease.

The chain employs TRBV3-1 and TRBJ2-1; TRBD2 is a possible D gene (6 bases). The CDR3 is 15 residues long. Germline V gene sequence: CDR1 LGHDT, CDR2 YNNKEL (reference sequence). The V end was cut by 2 bases, the J end by 6 bases, with 14 bases between. CDR3 sequence reads: CASSQLWEASNEQFF. CDR3 DNA sequence: TGTGCCAGCAGCCAACTGTGGGAGGCTAGCAATGAGCAGTTCTTC.

This clonotype was detected a few times. V usage is TRBV20-1 and J usage is TRBJ1-2; D is uncertain. The CDR3 length is 15 residues. Germline CDR1 and CDR2: DFQATT and SNEGSKA (reference sequence). Trimming removed 3 bases from V and 0 bases from J, with 14 bases in between. The CDR3 nucleotides are TGCAGTGCTAGGGCCCCAGGCCTCCCTAACTATGGCTACACCTTC. As protein: CSARAPGLPNYGYTF.

There are many counts of this clonotype. This chain uses TRBV27 with TRBJ2-7; 7 positions match TRBD1. The germline V gene has CDR1 MNHEY and CDR2 SMNVEV (reference sequence). The V and J ends lost 6 bases and 7 bases, in that order; junction bases with no gene match: 9. The CDR3 runs to 13 residues. This chain's CDR3 is CASSLQGSREQYF. The CDR3 nucleotides are TGTGCCAGCAGCTTACAGGGGTCGAGGGAGCAGTACTTC.

Ten or more counts support this clonotype. The chain couples TRBV10-1 to TRBJ2-3; D is undetermined. Trimming shortened V by 4 bases and J by 4 bases, and 9 bases separated the two germline ends. The CDR3 covers 13 residues. Germline V gene lookup returns CDR1 WNHNN and CDR2 SYGVQD (reference sequence). For the CDR3, the DNA is TGCGCCAGCAGTGCCGTTTTGTCAGATACGCAGTATTTT. This encodes CASSAVLSDTQYF.

This clonotype was found many times. V and J are TRBV11-2 and TRBJ2-1, with D perhaps TRBD1 or TRBD2 (6 bases each). Trimming shortened V by 0 bases and J by 8 bases, and 14 bases separated the two germline ends. This CDR3 spans 15 amino acids. Germline CDR1 reads SGHAT; CDR2 reads FQNNGV. CDR3 sequence (DNA): TGTGCCAGCAGCTTAGAAGGGGGGTGGACTGATGAGCAGTTCTTC. Protein sequence: CASSLEGGWTDEQFF.

This clonotype was counted at least ten times. The chain carries TRBV7-2 and TRBJ2-7; D could derive from TRBD1 or TRBD2 (5 bases each). Deletions cut 4 bases from V and 7 bases from J, with 26 bases between. The CDR3 is made up of 17 amino acids. The germline gives CDR1 SGHTA, CDR2 FQGNSA. CDR3 sequence reads: CASSYLGGGRAFEEQYF. CDR3 bases: TGTGCCAGCAGCTACCTTGGAGGCGGCAGGGCGTTCGAGGAGCAGTACTTC. The full variable domain, in which reference TRBV7-2 and TRBJ2-7 provide the parts outside the CDR3, is GAGVSQSPSNKVTEKGKDVELRCDPISGHTALYWYRQSLGQGLEFLIYFQGNSAPDKSGLPSDRFSAERTGGSVSTLTIQRTQQEDSAVYLCASSYLGGGRAFEEQYFGPGTRLTVT.

The J gene is TRBJ1-3, the V gene TRBV30; unclear D gene. V was shortened by 2 bases and J by 2 bases, with 10 bases between the two germline ends. Germline V gives CDR1 GTSNPN, CDR2 SVGIG (reference sequence). The CDR3 runs 14 residues. The CDR3 spells CAWSNGIPGNTIYF. DNA for the CDR3: TGTGCCTGGAGTAACGGGATCCCTGGAAACACCATATATTTT.

The gene calls are TRBV29-1 and TRBJ1-1; unclear D gene. Trimming shortened V by 3 bases and J by 2 bases, and 7 bases separated the two germline ends. Germline V gene sequence: CDR1 SQVTM, CDR2 ANQGSEA. The CDR3 length is 12 residues. CDR3 DNA sequence: TGCAGCGTTGAGGTATTTAACACTGAAGCTTTCTTT. It specifies CSVEVFNTEAFF.

This clonotype has at least ten counts. The genes are TRBV7-2 and TRBJ1-1, with 8 bases aligning to TRBD1. The CDR3 spans 16 residues. Germline loops: CDR1 SGHTA, CDR2 FQGNSA. V lost 3 bases, J lost 0 bases, and 6 bases stayed unmatched. The chain's CDR3 is CASSLRQGRMNTEAFF. CDR3 nucleotide sequence: TGTGCCAGCAGCTTGAGACAGGGGAGAATGAACACTGAAGCTTTCTTT.

This clonotype was picked up a small number of times. The V and J genes are TRBV4-3 and TRBJ2-1, with D perhaps assigned TRBD1 or TRBD2 (5 bases each). In germline, CDR1 is LGHNA, CDR2 YSLEER. The CDR3 consists of 16 residues. Trimming removed 3 bases from V and 2 bases from J, with 14 bases in between. The CDR3 is CASSHWQGETYNEQFF. The CDR3 nucleotides read TGCGCCAGCAGCCATTGGCAGGGAGAGACCTACAATGAGCAGTTCTTC.

A few counts support this clonotype. The V and J genes are TRBV25-1 and TRBJ2-3; 7 nucleotides match TRBD2. Germline loops: CDR1 MGHDK, CDR2 SYGVNS. The CDR3 consists of 17 residues. V shed 3 bases and J 4 bases; nucleotides not matched to a gene: 13. This chain's CDR3 is CASSDDAPGGLPDTQYF. The CDR3 nucleotides are TGTGCCAGCAGTGACGATGCGCCGGGGGGACTTCCAGATACGCAGTATTTT.

This clonotype came up many times. The chain has TRBV7-2 and TRBJ2-3, with TRBD1 matching over 7 bases. Germline CDR1 reads SGHTA; CDR2 reads FQGNSA. With 5 bases clipped from V and 4 bases from J, the junction kept 9 bases outside the gene matches. This CDR3 region has 15 residues. The CDR3 DNA follows: TGTGCCAGCAGCCCCACAGGGGTGGGAGCAGATACGCAGTATTTT. Translation: CASSPTGVGADTQYF.

In its sample, this clonotype was seen many times. The gene calls are TRBV30 and TRBJ1-2; TRBD1 matches 8 bases. J gave up 7 bases and V 8 bases, and 6 bases lay outside the gene matches. The CDR3 is made up of 11 amino acids. Germline CDR1 reads GTSNPN; CDR2 reads SVGIG (reference sequence). This CDR3 reads CARKGTGGYTF. The CDR3 nucleotides read TGTGCCCGAAAAGGGACAGGTGGCTACACCTTC.

This clonotype was seen more than once but under ten times. The chain joins TRBV7-8 to TRBJ1-1; TRBD1 matches at 9 bases. The CDR3 sequence is 15 residues long. Germline lookup yields CDR1 SGHVS and CDR2 FQNEAQ. The trim removed 5 bases at V and 4 bases at J, leaving 8 bases unmatched. The CDR3 spells CASSPRTGVGTEAFF. The CDR3, as DNA: TGTGCCAGCAGCCCCCGGACAGGGGTGGGCACTGAAGCTTTCTTT.

This clonotype was observed a handful of times. The rearrangement joins TRBV28 to TRBJ2-1; TRBD2 matches 8 bases. The CDR3 contains 19 residues. Per germline, CDR1 MDHEN and CDR2 SYDVKM. V lost 2 bases and J lost 8; bases outside the gene matches: 20. The CDR3 nucleotides read TGTGCCAGCAGTTTAGCCGGGAGGGCCTTTAGGGGGGCACAATATGAGCAGTTCTTC. Amino acid sequence: CASSLAGRAFRGAQYEQFF.

The chain links TRBV9 to TRBJ1-1; 9 nucleotides match TRBD1. J lost 1 base, V lost 4 bases, and 11 bases had no gene match. The CDR3 is 17 amino acids. The germline CDR1 and CDR2 sequences are SGDLS and YYNGEE. The CDR3 DNA reads as TGTGCCAGCAGCCACGGGACAGGGAGGTACGGGAACACTGAAGCTTTCTTT. Amino acids: CASSHGTGRYGNTEAFF.

This chain links TRBV6-2 or TRBV6-3 with TRBJ2-2; D might be TRBD2 (5 bases). The germline gives CDR1 MNHEY, CDR2 SVGEGT. CDR3 length: 13 residues. The V end lost 2 bases, the J end lost 4 bases, and 5 bases lay between the germline ends. The CDR3: CASSYEGTGELFF. As DNA, the CDR3 is TGTGCCAGCAGTTACGAGGGCACCGGGGAGCTGTTTTTT.

This clonotype was picked up a small number of times. This rearrangement joins TRBV19 to TRBJ2-1; D ambiguous. Trimming removed 10 bases from V and 6 bases from J, with 13 bases in between. Germline assignment: CDR1 LNHDA and CDR2 SQIVND (reference sequence). The CDR3 has 12 amino acids. This CDR3 is CATERPPNEQFF. CDR3 nucleotide sequence: TGTGCCACCGAACGCCCTCCCAATGAGCAGTTCTTC.

This clonotype was seen at least ten times. The chain joins TRBV28 to TRBJ2-1; D remains ambiguous. Germline CDR1 and CDR2: MDHEN and SYDVKM. With 4 bases removed from V and 0 bases from J, the gap between germline ends came to 4 bases. This CDR3 region has 13 residues. This CDR3 is CASSSASYNEQFF. The CDR3 DNA sequence: TGTGCCAGCAGTTCCGCCTCCTACAATGAGCAGTTCTTC. The variable domain in full, completed from reference TRBV28 and TRBJ2-1, reads DVKVTQSSRYLVKRTGEKVFLECVQDMDHENMFWYRQDPGLGLRLIYFSYDVKMKEKGDIPEGYSVSREKKERFSLILESASTNQTSMYLCASSSASYNEQFFGPGTRLTVL.

The CDR3 loop is CSARGGATNEKLFF. CDR3 DNA: TGCAGTGCTAGGGGGGGGGCAACTAATGAAAAACTGTTTTTT. The chain links TRBV20-1 to TRBJ1-4, with D possibly matching TRBD1 (5 bases). Trimming stripped 3 bases from V and 0 bases from J, with 8 bases between. This CDR3 contains 14 residues. Germline V gene data show CDR1 as DFQATT and CDR2 as SNEGSKA (reference sequence).